Following are 2 T cell receptor beta chains from one sample sequenced in a study of PD-1 blockade in classical Hodgkin lymphoma. Specified time point: newly diagnosed, previously untreated cHL patient sample. Purification of CD4+ T cells from thawed PBMCs was achieved by magnetic negative selection. Produced via immunoSEQ multiplex PCR; TCRdb's table is partial and in-frame only. The sample lists about 24,000 clones; 91% were seen once. Input material: CD4+ T cells from blood. These receptors originate from a human donor with classical Hodgkin lymphoma.

This clone showed up just once. The CDR3 loop is CASSYYDRNTEAFF. In nucleotides, the CDR3 is TGTGCCAGCAGTTACTACGACAGGAACACTGAAGCTTTCTTT. This rearrangement joins TRBV6-5 to TRBJ1-1, with a weak D call TRBD1 (5 bases). Trimming left V 1 base short and J 1 base short, with 7 bases between. Germline assignment: CDR1 MNHEY and CDR2 SVGAGI. The CDR3 covers 14 residues.

The rearrangement uses TRBV5-1 and TRBJ2-5, with unresolved D. V lost 0 bases and J lost 4, with 4 bases in between. Germline V gene lookup returns CDR1 SGHRS and CDR2 YFSETQ. The CDR3 has 12 residues. The CDR3 DNA is TGCGCCAGCAGCTTGGGCACAGAGACCCAGTACTTC. It codes for CASSLGTETQYF.